This T cell receptor beta chain comes out of a study of blood T cell repertoires in COVID-19 (dated by TCRdb to about 2020). For the wider study: Samples from collaborators originated in the United States, Italy and Spain and spanned both the acute and convalescent phases of COVID-19. Samples came from the ongoing ImmuneRACE study (first 160 participants) plus 1,254 subjects from 6 global collaborators. Sample metadata almost always included a de-identified subject ID, COVID-19 status, age in years and sex. Where HLA class I and class II types were available, the types were taken from metadata supplied by the sample provider, not from assay-based typing. The prospective study material was composed of cDNA or gDNA derived from T cells, B-cell-depleted T cells, or PBMCs. Subjects who had been exposed to COVID-19, were actively infected with it, or had recovered from it provided the deeply sampled blood TCRbeta repertoires that made up the dataset. The repertoires were released in a freely available public database meant as a resource for research on the immune response to SARS-CoV-2.

TCRbeta CDR3 regions were amplified from genomic DNA by means of the immunoSEQ Assay, a bias-controlled multiplex PCR. Concerning the study's data processing: Nucleated cell counts per sample were estimated from amplification of reference gene primers within the assay. To quantify the absolute abundance of each unique TCRbeta CDR3 rearrangement, sequence reads were collapsed and filtered. For each sample, productive Simpson clonality was calculated as the square root of Simpson's diversity index over productive rearrangements. Here the immuneACCESS table is served through TCRdb, limited to in-frame sequences with V and J called. Missing clones are a known gap in these copies; in checked studies unresolved V genes cover under half, and the rest lacks a known reason. The DNA was the basis for D and trimming; V, J and clone size are from that table. For this sample there are tens of thousands of clones; 90% appear just once. Clones ranked in the top ten supply less than 6.5% of the sample.

With regard to this clone: Its antigen has not been determined. No quality values exist for individual bases; no much larger clone is one base distant.

Study-wide conclusions, independent of this receptor: The quantity of clinical and demographic metadata differed by source and by participant and was supplied without curation.

Collaborating institutions collected whole blood in K2EDTA tubes following their own protocols. For TCRbeta analysis, collaborators shipped samples as frozen whole blood, isolated PBMCs, or DNA extracted from either of those sample types. The germline V gene gives CDR1 as SGHTA and CDR2 as FQGNSA. The CDR3 sequence holds 15 residues, the cysteine and phenylalanine included. Left in the record is the CDR3 DNA by itself, 45 bases read in frame from the first base. V is reduced by 5 bases and J by 9 bases, leaving a spacing of 23 bases between them. The sample was peripheral blood. The sequence was collected from a man aged 50-60 years with acute or convalescent COVID-19. The chain joins TRBV7-2 to TRBJ2-7; the D gene is perhaps TRBD1, on 6 matching bases. The nucleotide sequence is TGTGCCAGCAGCCTATTACCCGGTCCGTCACAGGGGCAGTACTTC. Translated, this is CASSLLPGPSQGQYF.